There are a few counts of the clone carrying this T cell receptor (beta chain). No antigen is known for it. H&E slides confirmed each diagnosis, reviewed by two pathologists independently. The entry originates in a study of immune evolution from preneoplasia to lung adenocarcinoma. Study-wide results and limits: Top clone frequencies peaked in normal lung, apparently declining through invasive adenocarcinoma. KRAS-mutant nodules had the highest T cell clonality.

Germline lookup yields CDR1 SQVTM and CDR2 ANQGSEA. The V end was cut by 6 bases, the J end by 1 base, with 13 bases between. The CDR3 has 13 amino acids. Sequencing used immunoSEQ multiplex PCR; TCRdb keeps in-frame clones, though not all of them. The sample holds more than 25,000 clones; roughly 74% are singletons and the top ten take around 6%. The chain joins TRBV29-1 to TRBJ2-7; D is possibly TRBD1 (6 bases). This TCR was recovered from a person in their sixties with invasive lung adenocarcinoma. Some clones in this sample may be carry-over from other donors' samples. The sequenced material came from FFPE invasive lung adenocarcinoma tissue. In nucleotides, the CDR3 is TGCAGCGTGTCCCGGGACACTTCCTACGAGCAGTACTTC. Amino acids: CSVSRDTSYEQYF.